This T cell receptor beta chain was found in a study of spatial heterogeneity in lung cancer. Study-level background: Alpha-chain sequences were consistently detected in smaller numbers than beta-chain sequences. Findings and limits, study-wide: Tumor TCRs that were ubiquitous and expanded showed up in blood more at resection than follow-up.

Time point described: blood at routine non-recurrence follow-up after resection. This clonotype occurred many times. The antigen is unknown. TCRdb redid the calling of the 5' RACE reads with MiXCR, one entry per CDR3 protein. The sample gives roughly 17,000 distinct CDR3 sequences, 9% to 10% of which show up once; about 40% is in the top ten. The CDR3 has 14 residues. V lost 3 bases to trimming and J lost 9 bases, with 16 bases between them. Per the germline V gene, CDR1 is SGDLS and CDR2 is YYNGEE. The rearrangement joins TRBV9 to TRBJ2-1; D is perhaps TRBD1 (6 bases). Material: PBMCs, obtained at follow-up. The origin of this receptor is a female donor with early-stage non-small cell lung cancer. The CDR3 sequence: CASSGGLRGSEQFF. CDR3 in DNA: TGTGCCAGCAGCGGGGGCCTCAGGGGAAGTGAGCAGTTCTTC. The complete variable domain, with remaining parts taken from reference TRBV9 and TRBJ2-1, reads DSGVTQTPKHLITATGQRVTLRCSPRSGDLSVYWYQQSLDQGLQFLIQYYNGEERAKGNILERFSAQQFPDLHSELNLSSLELGDSALYFCASSGGLRGSEQFFGPGTRLTVL.